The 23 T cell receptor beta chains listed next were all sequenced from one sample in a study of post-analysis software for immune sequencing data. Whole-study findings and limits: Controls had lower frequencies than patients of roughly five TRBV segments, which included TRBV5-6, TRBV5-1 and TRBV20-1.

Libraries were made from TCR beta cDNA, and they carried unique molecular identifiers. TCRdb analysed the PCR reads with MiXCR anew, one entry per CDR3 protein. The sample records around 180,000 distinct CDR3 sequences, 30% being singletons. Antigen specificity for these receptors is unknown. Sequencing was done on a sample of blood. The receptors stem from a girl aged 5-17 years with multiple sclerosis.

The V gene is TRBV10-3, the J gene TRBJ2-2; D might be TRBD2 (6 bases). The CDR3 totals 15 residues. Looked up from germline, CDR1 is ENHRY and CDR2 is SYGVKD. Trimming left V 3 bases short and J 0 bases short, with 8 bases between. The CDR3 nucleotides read TGTGCCATCAGTGAAATAGCGGCGAACACCGGGGAGCTGTTTTTT. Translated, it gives CAISEIAANTGELFF.

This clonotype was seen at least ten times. The CDR3 region has the DNA TGTGCCAGCAGCCCCCAGGGAAAAAACTATGGCTACACCTTC. This gives the protein CASSPQGKNYGYTF. This rearrangement joins TRBV9 to TRBJ1-2, with TRBD1 as a possible D gene (5 bases). V lost 4 bases, J lost 2 bases, and 12 bases lay in between. This CDR3 contains 14 residues. Germline CDR1 and CDR2: SGDLS and YYNGEE.

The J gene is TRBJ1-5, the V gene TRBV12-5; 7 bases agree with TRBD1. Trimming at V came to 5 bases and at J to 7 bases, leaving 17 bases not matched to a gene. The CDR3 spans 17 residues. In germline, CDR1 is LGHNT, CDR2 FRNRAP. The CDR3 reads CASGPLHETGTTQPQHF. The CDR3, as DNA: TGTGCTAGTGGTCCCCTCCACGAGACAGGGACGACACAGCCCCAGCATTTT.

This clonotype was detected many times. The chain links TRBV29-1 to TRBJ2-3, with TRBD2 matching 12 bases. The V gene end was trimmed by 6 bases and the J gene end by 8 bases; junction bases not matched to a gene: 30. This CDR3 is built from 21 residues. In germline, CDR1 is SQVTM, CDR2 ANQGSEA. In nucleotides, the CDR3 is TGCAGCGTGGTACCCGAATATACTAGCGGGAGGAGACGGACACGCGACGGTACGCAGTATTTT. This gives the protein CSVVPEYTSGRRRTRDGTQYF.

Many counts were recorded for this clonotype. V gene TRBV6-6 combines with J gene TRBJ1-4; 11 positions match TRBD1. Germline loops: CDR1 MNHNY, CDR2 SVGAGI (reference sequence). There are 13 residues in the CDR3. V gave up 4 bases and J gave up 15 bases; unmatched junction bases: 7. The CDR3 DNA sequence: TGTGCCAGCAGTTCCGGGACAGGGGGGGAGGTGTTTTTT. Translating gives CASSSGTGGEVFF.

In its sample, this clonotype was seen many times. The CDR3 region is CASRGTSGTLSYNEQFF. The CDR3 coding sequence is TGTGCCAGCAGGGGGACTAGCGGGACTCTCTCCTACAATGAGCAGTTCTTC. V usage is TRBV5-6 and J usage is TRBJ2-1; the match to TRBD2 covers 13 bases. The CDR3 spans 17 residues. V gave up 5 bases and J gave up 0 bases; unmatched junction bases: 5. CDR1 is SGHDT and CDR2 is YYEEEE in the germline V gene.

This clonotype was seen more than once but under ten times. Here the CDR3 reads CASSFKAHYEQYF. CDR3 nucleotide sequence: TGTGCCAGCAGCTTCAAAGCGCACTACGAGCAGTACTTC. The chain employs TRBV7-2 and TRBJ2-7, with no clear D. V gave up 3 bases and J gave up 3 bases, with 9 bases separating them. The CDR3 is made up of 13 amino acids. From germline, CDR1 is SGHTA and CDR2 FQGNSA.

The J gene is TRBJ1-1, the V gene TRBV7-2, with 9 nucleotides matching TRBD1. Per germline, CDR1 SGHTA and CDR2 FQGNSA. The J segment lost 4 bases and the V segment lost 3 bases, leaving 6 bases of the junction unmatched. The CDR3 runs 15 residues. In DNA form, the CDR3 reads TGTGCCAGCAGCTTTAACCACAGGGGGCGCACTGAAGCTTTCTTT. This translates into CASSFNHRGRTEAFF.

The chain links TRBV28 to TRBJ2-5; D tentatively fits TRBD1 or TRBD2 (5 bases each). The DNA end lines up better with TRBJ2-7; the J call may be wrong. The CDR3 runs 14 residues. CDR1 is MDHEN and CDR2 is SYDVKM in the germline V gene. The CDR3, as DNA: TGTGCCAGCAGGGGGTACCAGGGACCCGACGAGCAGTACTTC. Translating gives CASRGYQGPDEQYF.

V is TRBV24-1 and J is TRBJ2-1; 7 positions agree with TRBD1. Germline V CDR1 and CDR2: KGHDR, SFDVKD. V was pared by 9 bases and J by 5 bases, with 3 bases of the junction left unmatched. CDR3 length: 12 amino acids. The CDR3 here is CATQGQNNEQFF. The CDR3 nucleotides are TGTGCCACCCAGGGACAGAACAATGAGCAGTTCTTC.

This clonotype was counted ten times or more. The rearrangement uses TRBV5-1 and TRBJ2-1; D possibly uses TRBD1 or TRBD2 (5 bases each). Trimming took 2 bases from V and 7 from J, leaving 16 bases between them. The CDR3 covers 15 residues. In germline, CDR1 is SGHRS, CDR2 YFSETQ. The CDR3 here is CASSFQGDLKNEQFF. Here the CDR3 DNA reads TGCGCCAGCAGCTTCCAGGGAGACTTGAAGAATGAGCAGTTCTTC.

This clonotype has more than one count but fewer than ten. The CDR3: CASSQDLTGGQPQHF. Here the CDR3 DNA reads TGTGCCAGCAGCCAAGACCTGACAGGGGGCCAGCCCCAGCATTTT. The J gene is TRBJ1-5, the V gene TRBV4-2; TRBD1 agrees at 10 bases. The CDR3 runs 15 residues. The V segment lost 0 bases and the J segment 7 bases; nucleotides outside the gene matches: 3. Germline CDR1 LGHNA, CDR2 YNFKEQ.

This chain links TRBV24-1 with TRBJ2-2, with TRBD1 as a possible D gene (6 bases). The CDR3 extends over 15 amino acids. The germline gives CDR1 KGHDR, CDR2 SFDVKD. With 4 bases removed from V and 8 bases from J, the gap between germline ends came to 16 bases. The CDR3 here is CATSDRNRVTGELFF. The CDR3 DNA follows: TGTGCCACCAGTGACAGGAACAGGGTGACGGGGGAGCTGTTTTTT.

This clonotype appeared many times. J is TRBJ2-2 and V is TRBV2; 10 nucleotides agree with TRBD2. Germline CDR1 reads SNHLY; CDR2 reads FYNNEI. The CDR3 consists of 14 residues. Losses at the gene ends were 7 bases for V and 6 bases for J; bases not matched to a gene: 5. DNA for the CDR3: TGTGCCAGCATCAGCGGGAGGGCTCCCGGGGAGCTGTTTTTT. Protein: CASISGRAPGELFF.

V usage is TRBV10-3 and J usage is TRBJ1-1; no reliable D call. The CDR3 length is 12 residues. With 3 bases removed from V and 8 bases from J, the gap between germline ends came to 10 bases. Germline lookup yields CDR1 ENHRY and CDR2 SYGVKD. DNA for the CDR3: TGTGCCATCAGTGACGGTCCGGGGGAAGCTTTCTTT. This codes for CAISDGPGEAFF.

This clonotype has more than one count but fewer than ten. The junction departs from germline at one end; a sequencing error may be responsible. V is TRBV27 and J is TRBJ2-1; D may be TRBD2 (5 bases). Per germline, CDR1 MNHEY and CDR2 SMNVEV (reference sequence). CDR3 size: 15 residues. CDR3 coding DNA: TGTGCCGGCAGTTTGGGAGCTAACCCCCACGGAGAGCAGTTCTTC. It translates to CAGSLGANPHGEQFF.

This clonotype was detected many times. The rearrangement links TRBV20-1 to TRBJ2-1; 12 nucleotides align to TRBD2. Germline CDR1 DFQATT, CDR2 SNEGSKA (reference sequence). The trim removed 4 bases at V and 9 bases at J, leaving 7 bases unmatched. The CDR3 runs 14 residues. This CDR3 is CSANLAGGPSEQFF. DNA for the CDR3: TGCAGTGCTAACCTAGCGGGAGGGCCCTCTGAGCAGTTCTTC.

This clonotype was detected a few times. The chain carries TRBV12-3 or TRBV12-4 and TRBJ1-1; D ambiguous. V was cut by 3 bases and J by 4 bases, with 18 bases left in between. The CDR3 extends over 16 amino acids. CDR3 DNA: TGTGCCAGCAGTTTTTTTACCCACCTGGAGGGCACTGAAGCTTTCTTT. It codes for CASSFFTHLEGTEAFF.

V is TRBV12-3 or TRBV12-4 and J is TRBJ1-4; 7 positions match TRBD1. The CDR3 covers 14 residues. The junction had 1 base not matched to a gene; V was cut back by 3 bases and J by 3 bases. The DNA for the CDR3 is TGTGCCAGCAGTTTGGGACAGCCTAATGAAAAACTGTTTTTT. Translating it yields CASSLGQPNEKLFF.

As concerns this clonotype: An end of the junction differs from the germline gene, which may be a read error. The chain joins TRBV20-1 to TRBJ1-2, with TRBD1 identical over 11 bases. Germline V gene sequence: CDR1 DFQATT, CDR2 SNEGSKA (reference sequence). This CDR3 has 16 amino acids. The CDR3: CSARDPGQGGRWGCTF. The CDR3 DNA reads TGCAGTGCTAGAGACCCGGGACAGGGGGGCCGTTGGGGCTGCACCTTC.

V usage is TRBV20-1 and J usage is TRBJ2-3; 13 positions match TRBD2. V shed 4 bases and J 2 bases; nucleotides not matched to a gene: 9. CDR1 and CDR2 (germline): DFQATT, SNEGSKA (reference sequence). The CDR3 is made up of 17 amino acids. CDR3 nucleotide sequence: TGCAGTGCTACGACCCTAACTAGCGGGAGGGCCACAGATACGCAGTATTTT. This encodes CSATTLTSGRATDTQYF.

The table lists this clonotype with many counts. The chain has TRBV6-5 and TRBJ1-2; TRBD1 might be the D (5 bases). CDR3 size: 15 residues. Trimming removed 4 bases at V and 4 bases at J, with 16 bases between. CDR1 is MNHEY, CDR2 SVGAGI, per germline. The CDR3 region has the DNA TGTGCCAGCAGTTCGGGACCAATCGATCCCTATGGCTACACCTTC. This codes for CASSSGPIDPYGYTF.

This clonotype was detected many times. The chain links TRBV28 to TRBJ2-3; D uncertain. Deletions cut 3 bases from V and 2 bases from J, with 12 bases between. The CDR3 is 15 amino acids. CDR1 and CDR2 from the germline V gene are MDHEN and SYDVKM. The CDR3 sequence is CASSFLRPPTDTQYF. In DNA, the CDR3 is TGTGCCAGCAGTTTCTTAAGACCCCCCACAGATACGCAGTATTTT.